One and the same sample provided the 31 T cell receptor beta chains below, sequenced in a study of beta chain features in type 1 diabetes. Study-wide points: Within each of all four CD4+ subsets, Type 1 diabetes patients had TCRB CDR3s that were moderately but significantly shorter.

Of the isolated RNA, all was reverse transcribed, and so the sequenced material was expressed TCRB transcripts. The method was immunoSEQ multiplex PCR; TCRdb's version includes in-frame clones alone and lacks a portion of them. Here the sample spans some 660,000 clones, over 12% being singletons. No antigen has been identified for these receptors. Specimen: naive CD4+ T cells from blood. These receptors were collected from a man aged 18 to 30 with type 1 diabetes.

This sequence joins TRBV6-1 and TRBJ1-4; no firm D call. Trimming shortened V by 7 bases and J by 0 bases, and 9 bases separated the two germline ends. The germline V gene has CDR1 MNHNS and CDR2 SASEGT. This CDR3 region has 14 residues. In DNA form, the CDR3 reads TGTGCCAGCATCGGAGGAGCAACTAATGAAAAACTGTTTTTT. Translation gives CASIGGATNEKLFF.

The V and J genes are TRBV6-1 and TRBJ2-1, with D maybe TRBD2 (5 bases). CDR3 size: 17 residues. Trimming left V 2 bases short and J 0 bases short, with 14 bases between. Germline V gives CDR1 MNHNS, CDR2 SASEGT. The CDR3 spells CASSENLGSSSYNEQFF. The CDR3, as DNA: TGTGCCAGCAGTGAAAATTTAGGGAGCAGCTCCTACAATGAGCAGTTCTTC.

This clone occurred a few times. The chain joins TRBV28 to TRBJ1-1; D unclear. The V end lost 2 bases, the J end lost 6 bases, and 10 bases lay between the germline ends. The germline gives CDR1 MDHEN, CDR2 SYDVKM. This CDR3 is built from 13 residues. In DNA, the CDR3 is TGTGCCAGCAGTTTACGGTGGGCAGCTGAAGCTTTCTTT. Translated: CASSLRWAAEAFF.

This clone was picked up a small number of times. J is TRBJ2-3 and V is TRBV18; D gene uncertain. CDR1 is KGHSH and CDR2 is LQKENI in the germline V gene. The CDR3 covers 14 residues. V lost 0 bases to trimming and J lost 3 bases, with 7 bases between them. This CDR3 reads CASSPPGFTDTQYF. The CDR3 DNA reads TGTGCCAGCTCACCACCAGGATTTACAGATACGCAGTATTTT.

This clone has just a few counts. The CDR3 spells CASSSRPAYSGNTIYF. The DNA of the CDR3 is TGTGCCAGCAGCTCCCGTCCGGCCTACTCTGGAAACACCATATATTTT. The chain joins TRBV7-2 to TRBJ1-3; D gene unclear. Germline V gives CDR1 SGHTA, CDR2 FQGNSA. V dropped 4 bases and J dropped 0 bases, with 13 bases sitting between them. This CDR3 is 16 amino acids long. Full variable domain (missing parts from reference TRBV7-2 and TRBJ1-3): GAGVSQSPSNKVTEKGKDVELRCDPISGHTALYWYRQSLGQGLEFLIYFQGNSAPDKSGLPSDRFSAERTGGSVSTLTIQRTQQEDSAVYLCASSSRPAYSGNTIYFGEGSWLTVV.

This clone was found a few times. This chain uses TRBV7-9 with TRBJ2-4, with D tentatively TRBD1 (6 bases). The CDR3 runs to 18 residues. Trimming removed 4 bases at V and 1 base at J, with 20 bases between. Germline CDR1 is SEHNR and CDR2 is FQNEAQ (reference sequence). The CDR3 spells CASSSDPGQKRAKNIQYF. Written as DNA, the CDR3 is TGTGCCAGCAGCTCTGACCCCGGACAGAAAAGGGCCAAAAACATTCAGTACTTC.

The chain employs TRBV18 and TRBJ1-1; the match to TRBD1 covers 11 bases. The ends lost 6 bases at V and 3 bases at J; junction bases unmatched: 9. CDR1 is KGHSH and CDR2 is LQKENI in the germline V gene. The CDR3 has 16 residues. The CDR3 DNA follows: TGTGCCAGCTCCCCCGGGACAGGGGGGATGGACACTGAAGCTTTCTTT. Amino acid sequence: CASSPGTGGMDTEAFF.

The chain links TRBV18 to TRBJ2-3; 9 bases agree with TRBD2. The length of the CDR3 is 16 residues. Trimming cost V 6 bases and J 4 bases; bases outside gene matches: 11. Germline V gene lookup returns CDR1 KGHSH and CDR2 LQKENI. The CDR3 DNA sequence: TGTGCCAGCTCGTCCTCTAGCGGGAAGTTGGCAGATACGCAGTATTTT. Protein: CASSSSSGKLADTQYF. Full variable domain (rest looked up from reference TRBV18 and TRBJ2-3): NAGVMQNPRHLVRRRGQEARLRCSPMKGHSHVYWYRQLPEEGLKFMVYLQKENIIDESGMPKERFSAEFPKEGPSILRIQQVVRGDSAAYFCASSSSSGKLADTQYFGPGTRLTVL.

V is TRBV30 and J is TRBJ2-1, with TRBD1 matching over 8 bases. V lost 0 bases, J lost 6 bases, and 7 bases stayed unmatched. Per the germline V gene, CDR1 is GTSNPN and CDR2 is SVGIG (reference sequence). The CDR3 contains 15 residues. The CDR3 loop is CAWSVLGTGSNEQFF. In nucleotides, the CDR3 is TGTGCCTGGAGTGTTCTCGGGACAGGTAGCAATGAGCAGTTCTTC.

This clone turned up a few times. The chain combines TRBV18 with TRBJ2-1; the match to TRBD2 covers 13 bases. The germline gives CDR1 KGHSH, CDR2 LQKENI. CDR3 size: 18 residues. After removal of 3 bases from V and 3 bases from J, the junction contained 8 bases not matched to a gene. CDR3 sequence (DNA): TGTGCCAGCTCACCCCGGACTAGCGGGGGACTCGTCTACAATGAGCAGTTCTTC. Translated: CASSPRTSGGLVYNEQFF.

V usage is TRBV19 and J usage is TRBJ2-1; a possible D gene is TRBD2 (6 bases). Germline-derived CDR1 and CDR2 are LNHDA and SQIVND (reference sequence). The V end was cut by 1 base, the J end by 0 bases, with 13 bases between. The CDR3 is 17 residues long. This CDR3 is CASSIGGAERSYNEQFF. The DNA for the CDR3 is TGTGCCAGTAGTATAGGCGGGGCAGAGCGCTCCTACAATGAGCAGTTCTTC.

The genes are TRBV28 and TRBJ2-7, with D tentatively TRBD1 or TRBD2 (5 bases each). The CDR3 runs to 14 residues. Germline-derived CDR1 and CDR2 are MDHEN and SYDVKM. V lost 3 bases to trimming and J lost 0 bases, with 9 bases between them. The CDR3 spells CASSFPGSSYEQYF. The CDR3 DNA sequence: TGTGCCAGCAGTTTCCCAGGGAGCTCCTACGAGCAGTACTTC.

This chain uses TRBV5-1 with TRBJ2-7; 10 bases are shared with TRBD1. Trimming cost V 5 bases and J 7 bases; bases outside gene matches: 21. The germline gives CDR1 SGHRS, CDR2 YFSETQ. The CDR3 loop spans 18 amino acids. CDR3 protein: CASSYGPGQGPQVMEQYF. The CDR3 nucleotides read TGCGCCAGCAGTTACGGTCCGGGACAGGGGCCCCAGGTGATGGAGCAGTACTTC.

CDR3 amino acids: CASSARIPQGIGSGEQFF. The CDR3 bases are TGTGCCAGCAGCGCCCGGATCCCACAGGGGATTGGATCGGGTGAGCAGTTCTTC. This chain joins TRBV9 and TRBJ2-1, with 7 bases that match TRBD1. J lost 9 bases, V lost 3 bases, and 21 bases had no gene match. This CDR3 is 18 amino acids long. Germline loops: CDR1 SGDLS, CDR2 YYNGEE.

The chain uses TRBV11-1 and TRBJ2-2; 9 bases line up with TRBD2. The CDR3 is made up of 16 amino acids. Per germline, CDR1 SGHAT and CDR2 FQDESV (reference sequence). Trimming cost V 4 bases and J 5 bases; bases outside gene matches: 8. CDR3 nucleotide sequence: TGTGCCAGCAGCTCGCGAGCGGGAGGAGGGACCGGGGAGCTGTTTTTT. This gives the protein CASSSRAGGGTGELFF.

In this sample, this clone turned up a few times. V gene TRBV29-1 combines with J gene TRBJ2-1; D tentatively fits TRBD1 or TRBD2 (5 bases each). The V end lost 7 bases, the J end lost 7 bases, and 14 bases lay between the germline ends. Germline V gives CDR1 SQVTM, CDR2 ANQGSEA. The CDR3 length is 12 residues. The CDR3, as DNA: TGCAGCGGTGGGGCGTGGGGGAATGAGCAGTTCTTC. It translates to CSGGAWGNEQFF.

This clone was found a few times. The rearrangement joins TRBV5-1 to TRBJ1-1; D remains unclear. Trimming removed 0 bases from V and 3 bases from J, with 12 bases in between. The CDR3 is 15 residues long. Per germline, CDR1 SGHRS and CDR2 YFSETQ. The CDR3 reads CASSLEAITYTEAFF. DNA of the CDR3: TGCGCCAGCAGCTTGGAGGCAATAACGTACACTGAAGCTTTCTTT. The entire variable domain, with the rest obtained from reference TRBV5-1 and TRBJ1-1, is as follows: KAGVTQTPRYLIKTRGQQVTLSCSPISGHRSVSWYQQTPGQGLQFLFEYFSETQRNKGNFPGRFSGRQFSNSRSEMNVSTLELGDSALYLCASSLEAITYTEAFFGQGTRLTVV.

There are a few counts of this clone. The chain combines TRBV6-5 with TRBJ2-1, with 10 positions matching TRBD2. In germline, CDR1 is MNHEY, CDR2 SVGAGI. This CDR3 is 14 amino acids long. V lost 7 bases to trimming and J lost 8 bases; unmatched junction nucleotides: 8. CDR3 residues: CASKQREGLDEQFF. The CDR3 bases are TGTGCCAGCAAACAGCGGGAGGGCCTCGATGAGCAGTTCTTC.

V and J are TRBV2 and TRBJ2-7; 9 bases fit TRBD2. The CDR3 is 17 amino acids. The germline CDR1 and CDR2 sequences are SNHLY and FYNNEI. The V and J ends lost 7 bases and 0 bases, in that order; junction bases with no gene match: 13. The CDR3 spells CASMTSGLVTHSYEQYF. CDR3 nucleotides: TGTGCCAGCATGACTAGCGGTCTTGTCACCCACTCCTACGAGCAGTACTTC.

Comment on this clone: The germline gene is not matched at one end of the junction; a read error may be the cause. The V and J genes are TRBV13 and TRBJ2-7; no reliable D call. In germline, CDR1 is PRHDT, CDR2 FYEKMQ (reference sequence). CDR3 length: 14 residues. The CDR3 loop reads CASSIRTPYYERYF. The CDR3 region has the DNA TGTGCCAGCAGCATACGAACCCCATACTACGAGCGGTACTTC.

This clone was counted only a few times. The rearrangement links TRBV13 to TRBJ2-4, with D perhaps matching TRBD1 (6 bases). The CDR3 spans 17 residues. The V end was cut by 7 bases, the J end by 1 base, with 20 bases between. Germline CDR1 PRHDT, CDR2 FYEKMQ (reference sequence). CDR3 bases: TGTGCCAGCACCCTTTTGGCAGGGGACCCGGCCAAAAACATTCAGTACTTC. This codes for CASTLLAGDPAKNIQYF.

The rearrangement links TRBV5-1 to TRBJ1-2; 9 nucleotides agree with TRBD1. The CDR3 totals 14 residues. The J segment lost 8 bases and the V segment lost 3 bases, leaving 8 bases of the junction unmatched. Germline CDR1 is SGHRS and CDR2 is YFSETQ. CDR3 sequence reads: CASSSLTGGLGYTF. Here the CDR3 DNA reads TGCGCCAGCAGCTCCCTAACAGGGGGCCTGGGCTACACCTTC. The whole variable domain, filled in from reference TRBV5-1 and TRBJ1-2, reads KAGVTQTPRYLIKTRGQQVTLSCSPISGHRSVSWYQQTPGQGLQFLFEYFSETQRNKGNFPGRFSGRQFSNSRSEMNVSTLELGDSALYLCASSSLTGGLGYTFGSGTRLTVV.

This clone has just a few counts. Other DNA sequences in this specimen translate into the identical CDR3. The rearrangement joins TRBV9 to TRBJ2-3; D gene unclear. Germline V gene sequence: CDR1 SGDLS, CDR2 YYNGEE. V was cut by 0 bases and J by 1 base, with 3 bases left in between. This CDR3 is built from 13 residues. The CDR3 region has the DNA TGTGCCAGCAGCGTAGAACGCACAGATACGCAGTATTTT. This translates into CASSVERTDTQYF.

This chain connects TRBV30 to TRBJ1-1; tentative D call: TRBD1 (6 bases). Germline assignment: CDR1 GTSNPN and CDR2 SVGIG (reference sequence). V lost 6 bases and J 4 bases, leaving 15 bases between the germline ends. There are 13 residues in the CDR3. CDR3 nucleotides: TGTGCCTGCCTAGGGGGGGCGGTCACTGAAGCTTTCTTT. Protein sequence: CACLGGAVTEAFF.

The genes are TRBV30 and TRBJ2-4, with D unresolved. The V and J ends lost 0 bases and 0 bases respectively, with 15 bases between them. CDR3 length equals 17 residues. Germline V gene data show CDR1 as GTSNPN and CDR2 as SVGIG (reference sequence). Here the CDR3 reads CAWSVFVETGAKNIQYF. The CDR3 coding sequence is TGTGCCTGGAGTGTCTTCGTTGAGACCGGAGCCAAAAACATTCAGTACTTC.

This clone was counted only a few times. The chain employs TRBV7-9 and TRBJ1-4; a possible D gene is TRBD1 (5 bases). This CDR3 region has 16 residues. CDR1 is SEHNR, CDR2 FQNEAQ, per germline (reference sequence). V was shortened by 0 bases and J by 5 bases, with 13 bases between the two germline ends. The CDR3 DNA is TGTGCCAGCAGCTTAGCGTTCAGGGCAAGGAATGAAAAACTGTTTTTT. Translated: CASSLAFRARNEKLFF.

CDR3: CASSLGLAGGTDTQYF. The DNA of the CDR3 is TGTGCCAGCAGTCTTGGACTAGCGGGGGGCACAGATACGCAGTATTTT. The gene calls are TRBV27 and TRBJ2-3; 13 positions match TRBD2. The ends lost 5 bases at V and 1 base at J; junction bases unmatched: 3. Germline-derived CDR1 and CDR2 are MNHEY and SMNVEV (reference sequence). This CDR3 spans 16 amino acids.

This chain uses TRBV4-1 with TRBJ2-1; 7 bases align to TRBD1. The CDR3 loop spans 15 amino acids. Germline V gene sequence: CDR1 MGHRA, CDR2 YSYEKL. V shed 1 base and J 7 bases; nucleotides not matched to a gene: 7. Written as DNA, the CDR3 is TGCGCCAGCAGCCAAGTCTGGAGACAGGGAAATGAGCAGTTCTTC. Protein: CASSQVWRQGNEQFF.

The table lists this clone with a few counts. This chain connects TRBV18 to TRBJ1-2; D not certain. Per germline, CDR1 KGHSH and CDR2 LQKENI. The CDR3 runs to 14 residues. V lost 0 bases, J lost 4 bases, and 9 bases lay in between. The CDR3 DNA reads TGTGCCAGCTCACCACCGGGGAGATCCTATGGCTACACCTTC. Protein sequence: CASSPPGRSYGYTF.

This clone occurred many times. The chain links TRBV10-3 to TRBJ2-1, with 8 positions matching TRBD2. Per the germline V gene, CDR1 is ENHRY and CDR2 is SYGVKD. The trim removed 1 base at V and 6 bases at J, leaving 5 bases unmatched. The CDR3 runs to 15 residues. In DNA, the CDR3 is TGTGCCATCAGTGAGTACCTAGCGGGTGCCAATGAGCAGTTCTTC. Protein product: CAISEYLAGANEQFF.

V and J are TRBV4-1 and TRBJ2-3, with no clear D. Trimming removed 1 base at V and 1 base at J, with 9 bases between. The CDR3 is 15 amino acids. The germline V gene has CDR1 MGHRA and CDR2 YSYEKL. The CDR3 DNA sequence: TGCGCCAGCAGCCAAGTCTCACCCCGCACAGATACGCAGTATTTT. It yields the protein CASSQVSPRTDTQYF.